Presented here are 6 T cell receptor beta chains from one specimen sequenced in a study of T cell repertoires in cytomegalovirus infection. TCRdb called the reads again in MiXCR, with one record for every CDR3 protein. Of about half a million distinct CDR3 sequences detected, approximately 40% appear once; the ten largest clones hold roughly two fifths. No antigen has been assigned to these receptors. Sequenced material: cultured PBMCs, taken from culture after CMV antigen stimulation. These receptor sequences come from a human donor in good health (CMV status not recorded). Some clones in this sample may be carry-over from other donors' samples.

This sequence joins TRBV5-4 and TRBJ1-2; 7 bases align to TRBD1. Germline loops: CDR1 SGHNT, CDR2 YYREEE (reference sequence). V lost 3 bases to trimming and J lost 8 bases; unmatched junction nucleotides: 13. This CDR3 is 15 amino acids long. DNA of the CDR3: TGTGCCAGCAGCTCCGGGGAACAGGGGTCGGCAGGCTACACCTTC. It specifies CASSSGEQGSAGYTF. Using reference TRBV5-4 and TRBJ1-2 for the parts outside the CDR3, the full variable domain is ETGVTQSPTHLIKTRGQQVTLRCSSQSGHNTVSWYQQALGQGPQFIFQYYREEENGRGNFPPRFSGLQFPNYSSELNVNALELDDSALYLCASSSGEQGSAGYTFGSGTRLTVV.

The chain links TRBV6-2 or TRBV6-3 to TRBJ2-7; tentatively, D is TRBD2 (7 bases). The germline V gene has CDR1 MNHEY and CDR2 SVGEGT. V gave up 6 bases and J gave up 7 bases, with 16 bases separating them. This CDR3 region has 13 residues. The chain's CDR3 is CASSWTGGGEQYF. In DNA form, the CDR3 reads TGTGCCAGCAGCTGGACGGGGGGCGGAGAGCAGTACTTC.

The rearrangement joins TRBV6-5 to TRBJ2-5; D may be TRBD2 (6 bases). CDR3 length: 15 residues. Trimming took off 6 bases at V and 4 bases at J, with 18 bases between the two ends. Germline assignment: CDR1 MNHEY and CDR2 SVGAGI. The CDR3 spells CASSQVGGAGETQYF. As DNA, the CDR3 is TGTGCCAGCAGCCAGGTTGGAGGGGCAGGAGAGACCCAGTACTTC.

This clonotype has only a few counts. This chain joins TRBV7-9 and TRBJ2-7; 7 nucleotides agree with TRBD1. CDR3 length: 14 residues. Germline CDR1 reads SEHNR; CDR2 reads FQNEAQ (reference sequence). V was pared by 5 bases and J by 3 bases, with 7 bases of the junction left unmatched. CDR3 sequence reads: CASSPGQVIYEQYF. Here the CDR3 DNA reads TGTGCCAGCAGCCCCGGACAGGTGATCTACGAGCAGTACTTC. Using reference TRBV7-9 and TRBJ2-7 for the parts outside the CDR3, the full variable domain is DTGVSQNPRHKITKRGQNVTFRCDPISEHNRLYWYRQTLGQGPEFLTYFQNEAQLEKSRLLSDRFSAERPKGSFSTLEIQRTEQGDSAMYLCASSPGQVIYEQYFGPGTRLTVT.

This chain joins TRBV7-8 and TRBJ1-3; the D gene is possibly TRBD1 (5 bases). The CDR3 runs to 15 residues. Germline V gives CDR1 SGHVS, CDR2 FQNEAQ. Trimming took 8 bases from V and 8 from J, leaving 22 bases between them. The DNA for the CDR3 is TGTGCCAGCGGCCGCCAAGGGGCCGCCTTAGACACCATATATTTT. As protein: CASGRQGAALDTIYF.

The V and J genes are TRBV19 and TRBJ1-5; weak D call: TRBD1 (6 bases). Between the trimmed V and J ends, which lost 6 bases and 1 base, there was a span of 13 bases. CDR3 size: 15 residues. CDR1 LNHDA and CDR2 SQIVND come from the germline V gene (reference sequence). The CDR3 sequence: CASRWNRVSNQPQHF. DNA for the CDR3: TGTGCCAGTAGATGGAACAGGGTAAGCAATCAGCCCCAGCATTTT.